Below, 17 T cell receptor beta chains from the same sample are listed, as sequenced in a study of CD8 T cells in Susac syndrome. After extraction with the RNeasy kit, roughly 0.5 to 1 ug of the RNA was reverse transcribed using random hexamers. MiXCR was run by TCRdb on the immunoSEQ multiplex PCR reads, yielding one entry per CDR3 protein. The sample lists under 550,000 distinct CDR3 sequences, more than 80% occurring once. The sequencing input was CD8+ T cells from PBMCs. All receptors come from a human donor with multiple sclerosis.

The rearrangement uses TRBV27 and TRBJ1-5; no definite D call. The V end was cut by 1 base, the J end by 2 bases, with 12 bases between. The CDR3 length is 16 residues. Per the germline V gene, CDR1 is MNHEY and CDR2 is SMNVEV (reference sequence). The CDR3: CASSLLENLRNQPQHF. CDR3 nucleotides: TGTGCCAGCAGTTTATTAGAAAACCTCCGCAATCAGCCCCAGCATTTT.

The chain is built from TRBV10-3 and TRBJ2-7; the match to TRBD1 covers 9 bases. There are 16 residues in the CDR3. V lost 0 bases and J lost 2; bases outside the gene matches: 5. Germline V lookup: CDR1 ENHRY, CDR2 SYGVKD. In nucleotides, the CDR3 is TGTGCCATCAGTGAGTCTAGGGGACAGGGCCCCTACGAGCAGTACTTC. It translates to CAISESRGQGPYEQYF.

Remarks on this clonotype: Because the CDR3's place on the DNA is in doubt, the DNA is left out and the CDR3 is given as listed by TCRdb. This sequence joins TRBV12-3 or TRBV12-4 and TRBJ2-2; the D segment call TRBD2 is taken from the table without a DNA check. The CDR3 spans 17 amino acids, including both terminal residues. CDR3 region: CASRTRAGGRRAGELFF.

The gene calls are TRBV27 and TRBJ1-2; 7 bases align to TRBD1. V lost 7 bases and J lost 10; bases outside the gene matches: 6. The CDR3 spans 11 residues. Germline V gene lookup returns CDR1 MNHEY and CDR2 SMNVEV (reference sequence). The CDR3 nucleotides are TGTGCCAGCAAGCGGGACAGTGACTACACCTTC. Residues: CASKRDSDYTF.

The chain carries TRBV9 and TRBJ2-1; D might be TRBD1 or TRBD2, each matching 5 bases. The germline V gene has CDR1 SGDLS and CDR2 YYNGEE. The CDR3 is 16 amino acids. Deletions cut 4 bases from V and 0 bases from J, with 14 bases between. For the CDR3, the DNA is TGTGCCAGCAGCCCCCGGGACCGTAGCTCCTACAATGAGCAGTTCTTC. This translates into CASSPRDRSSYNEQFF.

The rearrangement uses TRBV27 and TRBJ2-2, with D unresolved. From germline, CDR1 is MNHEY and CDR2 SMNVEV (reference sequence). With 6 bases removed from V and 4 bases from J, the gap between germline ends came to 9 bases. The CDR3 runs 13 residues. CDR3 region: CASRFKSTGELFF. The CDR3 nucleotides are TGTGCCAGCAGATTTAAGTCCACCGGGGAGCTGTTTTTT.

The V and J genes are TRBV20-1 and TRBJ2-7; unclear D gene. Germline-derived CDR1 and CDR2 are DFQATT and SNEGSKA (reference sequence). The CDR3 extends over 13 amino acids. Trimming took 4 bases from V and 0 from J, leaving 10 bases between them. CDR3 protein: CSAKGSSSYEQYF. CDR3 in DNA: TGCAGTGCTAAGGGCAGCAGCTCCTACGAGCAGTACTTC.

This clonotype was recorded only once. The V gene is TRBV3-1, the J gene TRBJ2-7, with D possibly being TRBD2 (5 bases). The V end lost 0 bases, the J end lost 3 bases, and 12 bases lay between the germline ends. The CDR3 length is 15 residues. Looked up from germline, CDR1 is LGHDT and CDR2 is YNNKEL (reference sequence). The CDR3 DNA is TGTGCCAGCAGCCAAGATGAGGAGCGGTTCTACGAGCAGTACTTC. Its translation is CASSQDEERFYEQYF.

The chain combines TRBV27 with TRBJ2-3; 7 nucleotides match TRBD1. Germline V gene sequence: CDR1 MNHEY, CDR2 SMNVEV (reference sequence). The CDR3 has 16 residues. Trimming at V came to 2 bases and at J to 2 bases, leaving 7 bases not matched to a gene. The CDR3 sequence is CASSLRDSLSTDTQYF. In nucleotides, the CDR3 is TGTGCCAGCAGTTTAAGGGACAGCCTTTCCACAGATACGCAGTATTTT.

This chain links TRBV5-1 with TRBJ2-1, with 10 bases fitting TRBD2. CDR1 is SGHRS and CDR2 is YFSETQ in the germline V gene. CDR3 length equals 15 residues. V dropped 5 bases and J dropped 8; count of bases not matched to a gene: 10. Written as DNA, the CDR3 is TGCGCCAGCAGGTTTCTAGCGGGAGAGTTAGATGAGCAGTTCTTC. It is translated as CASRFLAGELDEQFF.

This chain joins TRBV5-1 and TRBJ2-7; no reliable D call. Looked up from germline, CDR1 is SGHRS and CDR2 is YFSETQ. CDR3 size: 15 residues. V shed 0 bases and J shed 0 bases, with 10 bases lying between them. In DNA form, the CDR3 reads TGCGCCAGCAGCTTGGGACGGAGAAGCTCCTACGAGCAGTACTTC. Its protein product is CASSLGRRSSYEQYF.

CDR3: CASSPFGTSSDEQFF. The DNA for the CDR3 is TGTGCCAGCAGCCCATTCGGGACTAGCTCCGATGAGCAGTTCTTC. The chain employs TRBV13 and TRBJ2-1; TRBD2 agrees at 9 bases. With V trimmed by 5 bases and J by 8 bases, 10 bases remained unmatched. This CDR3 has 15 amino acids. Per the germline V gene, CDR1 is PRHDT and CDR2 is FYEKMQ (reference sequence).

The chain is built from TRBV30 and TRBJ2-3, with D uncertain. The CDR3 extends over 14 amino acids. The V gene lost 0 bases and the J gene lost 0 bases, with 7 bases spanning the gap. Germline CDR1 reads GTSNPN; CDR2 reads SVGIG (reference sequence). The DNA of the CDR3 is TGTGCCTGGAGTGTCGGAACTAGCACAGATACGCAGTATTTT. Amino acids: CAWSVGTSTDTQYF.

V gene TRBV18 combines with J gene TRBJ2-3, with TRBD2 matching 7 bases. CDR1 is KGHSH and CDR2 is LQKENI in the germline V gene. Germline trimming cut 1 base from V and 2 bases from J; bases unmatched to any gene: 9. The length of the CDR3 is 17 residues. In nucleotides, the CDR3 is TGTGCCAGCTCACCACAGGCTAGCGGAACAACCACAGATACGCAGTATTTT. It is translated as CASSPQASGTTTDTQYF.

This clonotype occurred once. The chain carries TRBV7-6 and TRBJ1-4, with D unclear. Germline lookup yields CDR1 SGHVS and CDR2 FNYEAQ. The CDR3 loop spans 16 amino acids. The V end lost 0 bases, the J end lost 8 bases, and 16 bases lay between the germline ends. The CDR3 nucleotides read TGTGCCAGCAGCTTAGCGGGAGATTCATCGGGAGAAAAACTGTTTTTT. Its protein is CASSLAGDSSGEKLFF.

V is TRBV12-3 or TRBV12-4 and J is TRBJ2-5; TRBD2 agrees at 11 bases. The CDR3 is made up of 14 amino acids. Trimming took 5 bases from V and 4 from J; bases not matched to a gene: 3. This CDR3 is CASSHSGRAETQYF. CDR3 DNA sequence: TGTGCCAGCAGTCATAGCGGGAGGGCAGAGACCCAGTACTTC.

This clonotype has only a few counts. The J gene is TRBJ2-5, the V gene TRBV5-1; D is undetermined. The CDR3 is 13 amino acids. The germline V and J ends were trimmed by 3 bases and 5 bases, with 11 bases remaining between them. Per germline, CDR1 SGHRS and CDR2 YFSETQ. The CDR3 region has the DNA TGCGCCAGCAGCTCCCTCCCAACGGAGACCCAGTACTTC. Protein product: CASSSLPTETQYF.